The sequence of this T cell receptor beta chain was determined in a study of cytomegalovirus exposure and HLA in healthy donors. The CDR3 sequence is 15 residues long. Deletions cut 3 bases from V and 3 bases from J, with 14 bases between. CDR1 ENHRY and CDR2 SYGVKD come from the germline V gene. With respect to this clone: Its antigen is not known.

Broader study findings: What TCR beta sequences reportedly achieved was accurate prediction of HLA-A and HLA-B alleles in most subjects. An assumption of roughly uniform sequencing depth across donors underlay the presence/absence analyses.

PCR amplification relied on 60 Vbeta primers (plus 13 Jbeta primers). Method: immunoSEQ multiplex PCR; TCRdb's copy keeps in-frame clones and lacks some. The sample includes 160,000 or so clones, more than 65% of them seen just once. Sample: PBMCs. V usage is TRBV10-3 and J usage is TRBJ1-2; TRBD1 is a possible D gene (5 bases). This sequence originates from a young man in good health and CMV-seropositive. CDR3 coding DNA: TGTGCCATCAGTGAAGGATCAGGGCTTGACTATGGCTACACCTTC. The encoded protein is CAISEGSGLDYGYTF.